This T cell receptor beta chain emerged from a study of blood T cell repertoires in COVID-19. Study at large: Both acute and convalescent COVID-19 samples were obtained from the United States, Italy and Spain. Sources were T cells, B-cell-depleted T cells, or PBMCs; the material itself was cDNA or gDNA.

CDR3 length: 15 amino acids. Germline CDR1 and CDR2: LNHDA and SQIVND (reference sequence). The V gene end was trimmed by 6 bases and the J gene end by 5 bases; junction bases not matched to a gene: 7. Original analysis: Reference gene primer amplification yielded estimated nucleated cell counts. TCRdb's copy holds only in-frame clones and misses some; the assay was immunoSEQ multiplex PCR. V and J calls and clone size come straight from that table; D and trimming were deduced from the DNA. The table records approximately 670,000 clones, just under 90% of them present only once. The J gene is TRBJ1-5, the V gene TRBV19; TRBD1 agrees at 10 bases. Sequencing used peripheral blood. This TCR was recovered from a woman aged 18-29 years with acute or convalescent COVID-19. The CDR3 DNA reads TGTGCCAGTAGCGAGGACAGGGGGAAGTATCAGCCCCAGCATTTT. Residues: CASSEDRGKYQPQHF.